These 9 T cell receptor beta chains were sequenced from one sample in a study of neurological immune-mediated disorders. In TCRdb, the 5' RACE reads were re-called with MiXCR into one record per CDR3 protein. The sample has approximately 60,000 distinct CDR3 sequences, roughly 4% seen once. Sequencing input: PBMCs. Receptor source: a man aged 50-59 years with multiple sclerosis.

This clonotype was found many times. CDR3 in amino acids: CASSLSIAGAGDTQYF. The CDR3 DNA follows: TGTGCCAGCAGTTTATCGATAGCGGGGGCTGGGGATACGCAGTATTTT. The V gene is TRBV27, the J gene TRBJ2-3, with 9 bases matching TRBD2. Germline V gives CDR1 MNHEY, CDR2 SMNVEV (reference sequence). The CDR3 is 16 amino acids. J was trimmed by 6 bases and V by 0 bases; bases with no gene match: 7.

The table lists this clonotype with many counts. The chain links TRBV27 to TRBJ2-5, with 12 bases lining up with TRBD2. The CDR3 is made up of 16 amino acids. Germline CDR1 and CDR2: MNHEY and SMNVEV (reference sequence). J was trimmed by 0 bases and V by 5 bases; bases with no gene match: 4. The CDR3 DNA is TGTGCCAGCAGTCCCTGGACTAGCGGGGACCAAGAGACCCAGTACTTC. It translates to CASSPWTSGDQETQYF.

This clonotype was seen many times. The junction differs from germline at one of its ends, possibly a read error. The rearrangement uses TRBV10-3 and TRBJ1-6; D gene ambiguous. In germline, CDR1 is ENHRY, CDR2 SYGVKD. The CDR3 covers 14 residues. CDR3 sequence: CAISDYSYNSPLNF. The CDR3 DNA is TGTGCCATCAGTGACTACTCCTATAATTCACCCCTCAACTTT.

This clonotype was recorded many times. The J gene is TRBJ1-4, the V gene TRBV5-1; tentative D call: TRBD1 (6 bases). Germline lookup yields CDR1 SGHRS and CDR2 YFSETQ. The CDR3 has 15 amino acids. V lost 0 bases, J lost 10 bases, and 16 bases lay in between. CDR3 region: CASSLAQQGVGKLFF. The CDR3 coding sequence is TGCGCCAGCAGCTTGGCCCAACAGGGTGTCGGAAAACTGTTTTTT.

The V gene is TRBV20-1, the J gene TRBJ2-1; D gene ambiguous. Germline CDR1 DFQATT, CDR2 SNEGSKA (reference sequence). Trimming took off 0 bases at V and 8 bases at J, with 17 bases between the two ends. This CDR3 comprises 15 residues. CDR3 in DNA: TGCAGTGCTAGAGACGCCATGGGCCCAAATTATGAGCAGTTCTTC. The encoded protein is CSARDAMGPNYEQFF.

This clonotype showed up many times. The rearrangement joins TRBV3-1 to TRBJ2-1; D may match TRBD1 or TRBD2 (5 bases each). V was clipped by 4 bases and J by 0 bases, with 10 bases between them. This CDR3 is 15 amino acids long. Germline V gene data show CDR1 as LGHDT and CDR2 as YNNKEL (reference sequence). This CDR3 is CASSRWGSSYNEQFF. Written as DNA, the CDR3 is TGTGCCAGCAGCCGTTGGGGGAGCTCCTACAATGAGCAGTTCTTC.

This clonotype was recorded many times. This chain links TRBV5-1 with TRBJ2-2; D gene ambiguous. The CDR3 is made up of 14 amino acids. The V end was cut by 5 bases, the J end by 0 bases, with 8 bases between. Germline V gene sequence: CDR1 SGHRS, CDR2 YFSETQ. The CDR3 nucleotides read TGCGCCAGCAGTTTGACTTCGAACACCGGGGAGCTGTTTTTT. It is translated as CASSLTSNTGELFF.

Ten or more counts support this clonotype. The V and J genes are TRBV20-1 and TRBJ2-1; 8 nucleotides agree with TRBD2. V shed 5 bases and J 1 base; nucleotides not matched to a gene: 4. The CDR3 has 14 amino acids. Germline assignment: CDR1 DFQATT and CDR2 SNEGSKA (reference sequence). CDR3 residues: CSAVSGESYNEQFF. The CDR3 DNA is TGCAGTGCTGTTAGCGGGGAGTCCTACAATGAGCAGTTCTTC.

This clonotype was counted at least ten times. This chain connects TRBV4-1 to TRBJ2-5; 8 nucleotides line up with TRBD2. The CDR3 is 16 residues long. Germline V CDR1 and CDR2: MGHRA, YSYEKL. V trimming: 3 bases; J trimming: 3 bases; junction bases outside the gene matches: 9. CDR3 protein: CASSQAEVRGEETQYF. Here the CDR3 DNA reads TGCGCCAGCAGCCAGGCCGAGGTGCGGGGGGAAGAGACCCAGTACTTC.